This record looks at one T cell receptor (beta chain) sequence and its context. What it binds is unknown. One base away lies a much larger clone, so this may be a sequencing read error. V lost 3 bases and J lost 2, with 14 bases in between. Germline values: CDR1 LGHNA, CDR2 YNFKEQ. This CDR3 region has 15 residues. In addition to blood RNA drawn from unsorted whole blood, germline DNA was extracted. In advance of surgery, about 3.9 milliliters of peripheral blood were collected. These data originate in a study of tumor-infiltrating lymphocytes in primary liver carcinoma. Overall study results and limits: Since the samples were bulk and unsorted, the CD4+ and CD8+ repertoires were not compared.

The investigators made TCR beta cDNA from roughly 460 ng total RNA, using a constant-region primer. Modified slightly, ARM-PCR produced TCR beta libraries over three nested multiplex PCR rounds. Investigators reported that the first two PCR rounds, at about 11 cycles each, used TRBV1-TRBV30 forward primers with a C-beta reverse primer. TCRdb re-derived calls from the multiplex PCR reads in MiXCR, one entry per CDR3 protein. The sample contains 330,000 or so distinct CDR3 sequences, less than 70% of which appear only once. The TCR originated in a man aged 35 to 55 with primary liver carcinoma and hepatitis B virus infection. Sequences were obtained from peripheral blood. The V gene is TRBV4-2, the J gene TRBJ2-7; a possible D gene is TRBD2 (5 bases). This CDR3 is CASSQTIGMTYEQYF. The DNA of the CDR3 is TGTGCCAGCAGCCAGACTATCGGGATGACCTACGAGCAGTACTTC.